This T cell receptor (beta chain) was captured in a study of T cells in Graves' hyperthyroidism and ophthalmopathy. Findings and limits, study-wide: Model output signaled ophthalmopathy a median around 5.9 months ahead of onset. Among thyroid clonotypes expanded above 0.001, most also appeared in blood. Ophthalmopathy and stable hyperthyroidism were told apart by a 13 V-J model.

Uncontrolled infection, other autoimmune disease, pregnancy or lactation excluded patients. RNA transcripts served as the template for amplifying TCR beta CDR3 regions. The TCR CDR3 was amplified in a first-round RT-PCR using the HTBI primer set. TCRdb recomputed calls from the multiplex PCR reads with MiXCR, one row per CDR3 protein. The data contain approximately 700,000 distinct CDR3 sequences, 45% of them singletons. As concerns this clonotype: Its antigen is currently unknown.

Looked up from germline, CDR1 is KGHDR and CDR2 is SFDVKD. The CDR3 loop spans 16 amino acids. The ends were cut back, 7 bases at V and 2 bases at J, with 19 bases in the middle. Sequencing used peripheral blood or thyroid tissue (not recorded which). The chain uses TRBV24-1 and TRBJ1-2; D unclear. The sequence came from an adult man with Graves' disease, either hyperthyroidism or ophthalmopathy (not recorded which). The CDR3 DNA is TGTGCCACCAGCGTTACCGAGGAGGGATCGAACTATGGCTACACCTTC. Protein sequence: CATSVTEEGSNYGYTF.